One and the same sample provided the 17 T cell receptor beta chains below, sequenced in a study of response to subunit inactivated influenza vaccine. TCRdb passed the RT-PCR reads through MiXCR, listing each CDR3 protein once. The sample consists of approximately 570,000 distinct CDR3 sequences, about 8% of them appearing once. Sequences were derived from PBMCs from blood, sampled roughly 24 months after vaccination. All receptors derive from a man between 50 and 75 years old who received an inactivated influenza vaccine.

V is TRBV7-2 and J is TRBJ2-5, with 9 bases that match TRBD1. The germline CDR1 and CDR2 sequences are SGHTA and FQGNSA. V shed 6 bases and J 6 bases; nucleotides not matched to a gene: 8. The CDR3 extends over 14 amino acids. As DNA, the CDR3 is TGTGCCAGCAGTAGACCGGGACAGGGAAAGACCCAGTACTTC. Its protein is CASSRPGQGKTQYF.

The chain carries TRBV12-3 or TRBV12-4 and TRBJ1-2, with 8 bases aligning to TRBD1. The CDR3 spans 13 residues. V lost 11 bases and J lost 5; bases outside the gene matches: 10. CDR3 DNA: TGTGCCTCCTGGGCAGGGGGCGTTTATGGCTACACCTTC. Encoded protein: CASWAGGVYGYTF.

V usage is TRBV20-1 and J usage is TRBJ1-2; unclear D gene. Trimming cost V 3 bases and J 1 base, with 15 bases left between them. The CDR3 is 15 residues long. Germline V gene data show CDR1 as DFQATT and CDR2 as SNEGSKA (reference sequence). CDR3 nucleotide sequence: TGCAGTGCTAGGGAGACACTTACTTATAACTATGGCTACACCTTC. Translating it yields CSARETLTYNYGYTF.

This clonotype showed up just a few times. CDR3 sequence (DNA): TGTGCCATCAGTGGCCCGCGGACTAGCGGGAGGGACGACACCGGGGAGCTGTTTTTT. This gives the protein CAISGPRTSGRDDTGELFF. V gene TRBV10-3 combines with J gene TRBJ2-2; 15 bases are shared with TRBD2. J lost 3 bases, V lost 4 bases, and 9 bases had no gene match. Germline V gene data show CDR1 as ENHRY and CDR2 as SYGVKD. This CDR3 has 19 amino acids.

The chain links TRBV7-8 to TRBJ2-5; D is possibly TRBD1 or TRBD2 (6 bases each). This CDR3 comprises 15 residues. Deletions cut 5 bases from V and 7 bases from J, with 20 bases between. Germline V CDR1 and CDR2: SGHVS, FQNEAQ. The CDR3 nucleotides are TGTGCCAGCAGCCCCGCCGGGGGCGCCCAATTGACCCAGTACTTC. Translated, it gives CASSPAGGAQLTQYF.

This clonotype was seen only a few times. V is TRBV5-1 and J is TRBJ1-6, with 7 bases aligning to TRBD1. V trimming: 0 bases; J trimming: 2 bases; junction bases outside the gene matches: 8. The germline V gene has CDR1 SGHRS and CDR2 YFSETQ. The CDR3 is 18 amino acids. The CDR3 DNA sequence: TGCGCCAGCAGCTTGGCCGAAACAGGGGTGCCCTATAATTCACCCCTCCACTTT. Translation: CASSLAETGVPYNSPLHF.

This clonotype was counted between two and nine times. The V gene is TRBV2, the J gene TRBJ1-4; D ambiguous. The CDR3 spans 12 residues. Trimming stripped 2 bases from V and 7 bases from J, with 5 bases between. Germline CDR1 is SNHLY and CDR2 is FYNNEI. DNA of the CDR3: TGTGCCAGCAGTGAAACGGGTGAAAAACTGTTTTTT. This encodes CASSETGEKLFF. The variable domain in full, completed from reference TRBV2 and TRBJ1-4, reads EPEVTQTPSHQVTQMGQEVILRCVPISNHLYFYWYRQILGQKVEFLVSFYNNEISEKSEIFDDQFSVERPDGSNFTLKIRSTKLEDSAMYFCASSETGEKLFFGSGTQLSVL.

This clonotype was seen at least ten times. This chain uses TRBV7-9 with TRBJ2-1; TRBD2 might be the D (6 bases). Germline V gene sequence: CDR1 SEHNR, CDR2 FQNEAQ (reference sequence). The V end was cut by 4 bases, the J end by 8 bases, with 21 bases between. The CDR3 length is 16 residues. CDR3 region: CASSSRDSAQGYEQFF. CDR3 DNA sequence: TGTGCCAGCAGCTCCAGGGACTCTGCTCAGGGCTATGAGCAGTTCTTC. Full variable domain (outside the CDR3, taken from reference TRBV7-9 and TRBJ2-1): DTGVSQNPRHKITKRGQNVTFRCDPISEHNRLYWYRQTLGQGPEFLTYFQNEAQLEKSRLLSDRFSAERPKGSFSTLEIQRTEQGDSAMYLCASSSRDSAQGYEQFFGPGTRLTVL.

This clonotype was counted only a few times. The genes are TRBV20-1 and TRBJ2-5; a possible D gene is TRBD2 (6 bases). This CDR3 has 14 amino acids. Germline CDR1 DFQATT, CDR2 SNEGSKA (reference sequence). V was clipped by 3 bases and J by 7 bases, with 18 bases between them. The CDR3 loop is CSARVSGNKGTQYF. The CDR3 nucleotides read TGCAGTGCTAGGGTTAGCGGCAACAAGGGGACCCAGTACTTC.

The chain links TRBV12-3 or TRBV12-4 to TRBJ2-7, with D unclear. V was pared by 5 bases and J by 3 bases, with 11 bases between. The CDR3 spans 13 residues. CDR3 in amino acids: CASSRTLFYEQYF. CDR3 in DNA: TGTGCCAGCAGTCGGACCCTTTTCTACGAGCAGTACTTC.

This clonotype was seen a few times. The rearrangement links TRBV24-1 to TRBJ2-5; D unresolved. The V gene lost 0 bases and the J gene lost 2 bases, with 6 bases spanning the gap. This CDR3 spans 14 amino acids. The germline V gene has CDR1 KGHDR and CDR2 SFDVKD. For the CDR3, the DNA is TGTGCCACCAGTGATTTGCTAGTTCAAGAGACCCAGTACTTC. This codes for CATSDLLVQETQYF.

Only a few counts were recorded for this clonotype. V is TRBV29-1 and J is TRBJ2-3, with 8 bases fitting TRBD2. The germline gives CDR1 SQVTM, CDR2 ANQGSEA. The CDR3 totals 17 residues. V was pared by 7 bases and J by 0 bases, with 15 bases of the junction left unmatched. CDR3 loop: CSAGAPTSGPSTDTQYF. CDR3 bases: TGCAGCGCGGGGGCCCCTACTAGCGGTCCTAGCACAGATACGCAGTATTTT.

The chain has TRBV4-3 and TRBJ2-7, with TRBD1 matching over 8 bases. The CDR3 covers 15 residues. Trimming took 8 bases from V and 2 from J; bases not matched to a gene: 11. CDR1 is LGHNA, CDR2 YSLEER, per germline. The CDR3 is CASRRRVQGAYEQYF. CDR3 sequence (DNA): TGCGCCAGCCGTAGACGGGTACAGGGGGCCTACGAGCAGTACTTC.

This clonotype was counted only a few times. This chain connects TRBV4-1 to TRBJ2-2; no reliable D call. Per germline, CDR1 MGHRA and CDR2 YSYEKL. V gave up 8 bases and J gave up 6 bases, with 10 bases separating them. The CDR3 length is 12 residues. CDR3 amino acids: CASGRVPGELFF. For the CDR3, the DNA is TGCGCCAGCGGTCGAGTGCCCGGGGAGCTGTTTTTT.

This clonotype was observed a handful of times. The rearrangement links TRBV29-1 to TRBJ2-1; the match to TRBD1 covers 9 bases. The CDR3 is 15 residues long. Germline-derived CDR1 and CDR2 are SQVTM and ANQGSEA. With 5 bases clipped from V and 2 bases from J, the junction kept 7 bases outside the gene matches. In nucleotides, the CDR3 is TGCAGCGTTTCAAAGGGGGACAGGGCCTACAATGAGCAGTTCTTC. It yields the protein CSVSKGDRAYNEQFF.

The V call is TRBV4-3, the J call TRBJ2-1; 9 positions match TRBD2. CDR3 length equals 16 residues. With 0 bases clipped from V and 6 bases from J, the junction kept 6 bases outside the gene matches. CDR1 LGHNA and CDR2 YSLEER come from the germline V gene. CDR3 loop: CASSQDGVAGVNEQFF. CDR3 DNA sequence: TGCGCCAGCAGCCAAGATGGAGTAGCGGGGGTCAATGAGCAGTTCTTC.

The rearrangement joins TRBV7-9 to TRBJ1-6; perhaps TRBD1 as D (6 bases). The V gene lost 6 bases and the J gene lost 5 bases, with 14 bases spanning the gap. Germline V gene data show CDR1 as SEHNR and CDR2 as FQNEAQ (reference sequence). This CDR3 has 15 residues. For the CDR3, the DNA is TGTGCCAGCAGTGTTCGGGGGGCGAATAATTCACCCCTCCACTTT. It encodes CASSVRGANNSPLHF.